These 28 T cell receptor beta chains were sequenced from one sample in a study of shared clonotypes between healthy human individuals. Assay used: immunoSEQ multiplex PCR; TCRdb lists only in-frame clones, some missing. Found here are fewer than 650,000 clones, around 78% of them singletons; the top ten hold around 11%. Material for sequencing was PBMCs. The receptors were sampled from a woman in her forties in good health. Some clones in this sample may be carry-over from other donors' samples.

This clone appeared once. V gene TRBV7-8 combines with J gene TRBJ2-5, with 14 bases matching TRBD2. The V segment lost 6 bases and the J segment 5 bases; nucleotides outside the gene matches: 8. The CDR3 runs to 16 residues. CDR1 is SGHVS, CDR2 FQNEAQ, per germline. The chain's CDR3 is CASRPARTSGRETQYF. CDR3 bases: TGTGCCAGCAGACCCGCCCGGACTAGCGGGAGGGAGACCCAGTACTTC.

The chain combines TRBV11-3 with TRBJ1-1; D uncertain. This CDR3 has 13 residues. V dropped 4 bases and J dropped 5 bases, with 11 bases sitting between them. Germline CDR1 is SGHNT and CDR2 is YENEEA. The CDR3 bases are TGTGCCAGCAGCTGGACCGAGGGAACTGAAGCTTTCTTT. Amino acids: CASSWTEGTEAFF. Full variable domain (outside the CDR3, taken from reference TRBV11-3 and TRBJ1-1): EAGVVQSPRYKIIEKKQPVAFWCNPISGHNTLYWYLQNLGQGPELLIRYENEEAVDDSQLPKDRFSAERLKGVDSTLKIQPAELGDSAVYLCASSWTEGTEAFFGQGTRLTVV.

Of note for this clone: With a far larger clone one base away, a read error is the likely cause. V is TRBV4-1 and J is TRBJ2-7; D is possibly TRBD1 or TRBD2 (5 bases each). The CDR3 totals 13 residues. The germline V gene encodes CDR1 MGHRA and CDR2 YSYEKL. CDR3 DNA sequence: TGCGCCAGCAGAAGGGACCTCAATTCCGAGCTGTACTTC. Protein: CASRRDLNSELYF.

V is TRBV29-1 and J is TRBJ1-6; D call uncertain. Germline-derived CDR1 and CDR2 are SQVTM and ANQGSEA. V dropped 5 bases and J dropped 10 bases, with 15 bases sitting between them. The CDR3 has 13 residues. The DNA for the CDR3 is TGCAGCGTTCTGGAAGCTGCTCGGTCACCCCTCCACTTT. Encoded protein: CSVLEAARSPLHF.

The chain employs TRBV7-2 and TRBJ2-5; 9 bases match TRBD2. CDR1 is SGHTA, CDR2 FQGNSA, per germline. The CDR3 contains 15 residues. After removal of 5 bases from V and 0 bases from J, the junction contained 4 bases not matched to a gene. CDR3 region: CASSHGTSYQETQYF. In nucleotides, the CDR3 is TGTGCCAGCAGCCACGGGACTAGCTACCAAGAGACCCAGTACTTC.

The rearrangement joins TRBV7-2 to TRBJ1-5; D uncertain. The germline V gene has CDR1 SGHTA and CDR2 FQGNSA. This CDR3 spans 13 amino acids. Trimming removed 3 bases at V and 1 base at J, with 4 bases between. The CDR3 protein is CASSFRSNQPQHF. The CDR3 DNA follows: TGTGCCAGCAGCTTCCGGAGCAATCAGCCCCAGCATTTT.

The CDR3 is CATTQGTQETQYF. In nucleotides, the CDR3 is TGTGCCACCACCCAAGGAACCCAAGAGACCCAGTACTTC. V usage is TRBV28 and J usage is TRBJ2-5; D call uncertain. The CDR3 consists of 13 residues. The germline V gene encodes CDR1 MDHEN and CDR2 SYDVKM. V was shortened by 10 bases and J by 1 base, with 13 bases between the two germline ends.

V and J are TRBV2 and TRBJ1-4, with 7 bases fitting TRBD1. Germline assignment: CDR1 SNHLY and CDR2 FYNNEI. J was trimmed by 10 bases and V by 4 bases; bases with no gene match: 12. The CDR3 runs 15 residues. The CDR3 DNA reads as TGTGCCAGCAGTGTCGACGGGACAGAAGGTGGAAAACTGTTTTTT. Protein sequence: CASSVDGTEGGKLFF.

The rearrangement links TRBV5-5 to TRBJ2-7; 16 bases are a match to TRBD2. Germline CDR1 SGHKS, CDR2 YYEKEE (reference sequence). The trim removed 5 bases at V and 5 bases at J, leaving 13 bases unmatched. The CDR3 totals 18 residues. The DNA of the CDR3 is TGTGCCAGCAGTCTGCGTCCCGGGACTAGCGGGAGGGTCCACGAGCAGTACTTC. This gives the protein CASSLRPGTSGRVHEQYF.

The J gene is TRBJ2-3, the V gene TRBV5-1, with a possible D match to TRBD2 (5 bases). V was trimmed by 0 bases and J by 1 base, leaving 12 bases between them. CDR1 and CDR2 (germline): SGHRS, YFSETQ. The CDR3 totals 16 residues. Here the CDR3 reads CASSLGWIGGTDTQYF. Here the CDR3 DNA reads TGCGCCAGCAGCTTGGGGTGGATCGGGGGCACAGATACGCAGTATTTT.

This chain links TRBV6-6 with TRBJ1-1; D unresolved. The CDR3 length is 13 residues. The germline V gene encodes CDR1 MNHNY and CDR2 SVGAGI (reference sequence). The V and J ends lost 1 base and 1 base respectively, with 4 bases between them. CDR3 sequence (DNA): TGTGCCAGCAGTTACTTCAAGAACACTGAAGCTTTCTTT. It encodes CASSYFKNTEAFF.

The CDR3 reads CASKRDRGDYGYTF. The CDR3 region has the DNA TGTGCCAGCAAGAGGGACAGAGGTGATTATGGCTACACCTTC. The rearrangement uses TRBV2 and TRBJ1-2; 7 positions agree with TRBD1. V lost 7 bases, J lost 5 bases, and 10 bases stayed unmatched. Looked up from germline, CDR1 is SNHLY and CDR2 is FYNNEI. The CDR3 is 14 amino acids.

This clone was recorded a few times. This chain links TRBV7-3 with TRBJ2-5, with 9 bases aligning to TRBD2. The germline gives CDR1 SGHTA, CDR2 FQGTGA. The CDR3 sequence is 16 residues long. The V and J ends lost 5 bases and 4 bases, in that order; junction bases with no gene match: 11. CDR3: CASSIQSGRPPETQYF. The CDR3 region has the DNA TGTGCCAGCAGCATTCAAAGCGGGAGGCCGCCAGAGACCCAGTACTTC.

This clone came up a few times. The chain carries TRBV5-4 and TRBJ1-1, with 7 bases lining up with TRBD1. This CDR3 is built from 14 residues. Germline V lookup: CDR1 SGHNT, CDR2 YYREEE (reference sequence). Unmatched junction bases numbered 8, after V lost 5 bases and J lost 4 bases. CDR3 DNA sequence: TGTGCCAGCAGTGCCGGGACAGCTCTCACTGAAGCTTTCTTT. It codes for CASSAGTALTEAFF.

The DNA of the CDR3 is TGTGCCAGCAGCGCCAGGACTAGCGGGAGGGGCAATGAGCAGTTCTTC. This sequence encodes CASSARTSGRGNEQFF. This chain connects TRBV13 to TRBJ2-1; 15 nucleotides line up with TRBD2. Losses at the gene ends were 5 bases for V and 6 bases for J; bases not matched to a gene: 5. The CDR3 length is 16 residues. CDR1 and CDR2 from the germline V gene are PRHDT and FYEKMQ (reference sequence).

The chain combines TRBV5-6 with TRBJ1-3; D unclear. The CDR3 has 16 amino acids. Germline values: CDR1 SGHDT, CDR2 YYEEEE. Trimming took 2 bases from V and 4 from J, leaving 16 bases between them. CDR3: CASSFPEGELGNTIYF. CDR3 coding DNA: TGTGCCAGCAGCTTCCCCGAGGGAGAGCTAGGAAACACCATATATTTT.

This chain links TRBV11-2 with TRBJ2-7, with 7 bases lining up with TRBD1. Germline CDR1 is SGHAT and CDR2 is FQNNGV. With V trimmed by 5 bases and J by 3 bases, 7 bases remained unmatched. The CDR3 totals 14 residues. The CDR3 spells CASSATGTVYEQYF. As DNA, the CDR3 is TGTGCCAGCAGCGCAACCGGGACAGTCTACGAGCAGTACTTC.

The chain is built from TRBV5-4 and TRBJ2-1; 8 bases agree with TRBD2. The CDR3 extends over 17 amino acids. CDR1 is SGHNT, CDR2 YYREEE, per germline (reference sequence). The V segment lost 2 bases and the J segment 5 bases; nucleotides outside the gene matches: 12. CDR3 loop: CASSFLRSGNLNNEQFF. The DNA for the CDR3 is TGTGCCAGCAGCTTCCTCCGTAGCGGGAACTTAAACAATGAGCAGTTCTTC.

This chain uses TRBV6-6 with TRBJ2-5; D may be TRBD1 (5 bases). CDR3 length: 14 residues. The V gene's germline CDR1 is MNHNY and CDR2 SVGAGI (reference sequence). With 2 bases removed from V and 2 bases from J, the gap between germline ends came to 9 bases. As DNA, the CDR3 is TGTGCCAGCAGTTACAGGGGCGAGCAAGAGACCCAGTACTTC. Translated, it gives CASSYRGEQETQYF.

The chain combines TRBV30 with TRBJ1-4; D is possibly TRBD1 (6 bases). V lost 5 bases to trimming and J lost 5 bases, with 18 bases between them. The CDR3 is 15 amino acids. From germline, CDR1 is GTSNPN and CDR2 SVGIG (reference sequence). The CDR3 reads CAWSPPDSLNEKLFF. The CDR3 coding sequence is TGTGCCTGGTCCCCTCCGGACAGCTTGAATGAAAAACTGTTTTTT.

The V gene is TRBV15, the J gene TRBJ1-5, with D tentatively TRBD1 (5 bases). Germline values: CDR1 LNHNV, CDR2 YYDKDF (reference sequence). CDR3 length: 16 amino acids. V gave up 3 bases and J gave up 2 bases, with 14 bases separating them. The CDR3 DNA reads as TGTGCCACCAGCAGGCCCCCGGGGGGGGGCAATCAGCCCCAGCATTTT. This translates into CATSRPPGGGNQPQHF.

The chain uses TRBV28 and TRBJ2-4; 7 bases align to TRBD2. Per the germline V gene, CDR1 is MDHEN and CDR2 is SYDVKM. V gave up 5 bases and J gave up 6 bases; unmatched junction bases: 10. This CDR3 contains 15 residues. CDR3 bases: TGTGCCAGCAGTGGAGCTAGCGGAAGCCTAAACATTCAGTACTTC. Translation: CASSGASGSLNIQYF. The full variable domain, with the rest looked up from reference TRBV28 and TRBJ2-4, is DVKVTQSSRYLVKRTGEKVFLECVQDMDHENMFWYRQDPGLGLRLIYFSYDVKMKEKGDIPEGYSVSREKKERFSLILESASTNQTSMYLCASSGASGSLNIQYFGAGTRLSVL.

The V call is TRBV9, the J call TRBJ2-7, with a weak D call TRBD2 (5 bases). Germline assignment: CDR1 SGDLS and CDR2 YYNGEE. The length of the CDR3 is 14 residues. With 3 bases removed from V and 0 bases from J, the gap between germline ends came to 10 bases. The CDR3 loop is CASSAGLTSYEQYF. CDR3 DNA sequence: TGTGCCAGCAGCGCAGGACTTACCTCCTACGAGCAGTACTTC. Full variable domain (outside the CDR3, taken from reference TRBV9 and TRBJ2-7): DSGVTQTPKHLITATGQRVTLRCSPRSGDLSVYWYQQSLDQGLQFLIQYYNGEERAKGNILERFSAQQFPDLHSELNLSSLELGDSALYFCASSAGLTSYEQYFGPGTRLTVT.

The chain carries TRBV20-1 and TRBJ2-5; the D call may be TRBD1 or TRBD2 (6 bases each). The germline V and J ends were trimmed by 5 bases and 5 bases, with 9 bases remaining between them. CDR3 size: 11 residues. CDR1 DFQATT and CDR2 SNEGSKA come from the germline V gene (reference sequence). CDR3 coding DNA: TGCAGTGCTGGGGGGCCTGAGACCCAGTACTTC. Amino acid sequence: CSAGGPETQYF.

Regarding this clone: This could be a read error, since a much larger clone is one nucleotide away. CDR3 DNA sequence: TGTGCCAGCAGCGGACTAGCGGGGCACAATGAGCAGTTCTTC. Protein product: CASSGLAGHNEQFF. This chain links TRBV5-6 with TRBJ2-1; 12 nucleotides align to TRBD2. CDR3 length: 14 amino acids. The germline gives CDR1 SGHDT, CDR2 YYEEEE. Trimming removed 4 bases from V and 5 bases from J; junction bases left unmatched: 1.

This rearrangement joins TRBV5-4 to TRBJ2-7, with D perhaps matching TRBD1 (5 bases). The CDR3 has 15 amino acids. V was pared by 4 bases and J by 2 bases, with 16 bases between. Germline CDR1 SGHNT, CDR2 YYREEE (reference sequence). CDR3 protein: CASSPAPTATYEQYF. CDR3 DNA sequence: TGTGCCAGCAGCCCCGCTCCGACAGCAACCTACGAGCAGTACTTC. Using reference TRBV5-4 and TRBJ2-7 for the parts outside the CDR3, the full variable domain is ETGVTQSPTHLIKTRGQQVTLRCSSQSGHNTVSWYQQALGQGPQFIFQYYREEENGRGNFPPRFSGLQFPNYSSELNVNALELDDSALYLCASSPAPTATYEQYFGPGTRLTVT.

This chain links TRBV10-1 with TRBJ2-3; TRBD2 aligns across 11 bases. The V gene's germline CDR1 is WNHNN and CDR2 SYGVQD (reference sequence). The CDR3 runs to 20 residues. V lost 5 bases and J lost 2; bases outside the gene matches: 18. This CDR3 is CASSLLGGTSGRLNTDTQYF. CDR3 DNA sequence: TGCGCCAGCAGTCTACTCGGGGGAACTAGCGGGAGACTCAACACAGATACGCAGTATTTT.

This sequence joins TRBV12-1 and TRBJ1-1; the listed D gene, TRBD1, was not tested against the DNA. TRBV12-1 is a documented pseudogene. CDR3 length: 13 residues. CDR3 region: CASSQGRNTEAFF. The CDR3, as DNA: TGTGCCAGCAGCCAGGGCAGAAACACTGAAGCTTTCTTT.